This paragraph reports one T cell receptor (beta chain). These data belong to a study of blood T cell repertoires in COVID-19. About the research overall: Sites in the United States, Italy and Spain provided acute and convalescent COVID-19 samples.

The CDR3 extends over 14 amino acids. With 0 bases removed from V and 5 bases from J, the gap between germline ends came to 10 bases. Germline V gene lookup returns CDR1 LNHNV and CDR2 YYDKDF (reference sequence). TCRdb's copy holds only in-frame clones and misses some; the assay was immunoSEQ multiplex PCR. The data show tens of thousands of clones, 85% to 95% seen once. The source material was peripheral blood. The receptor comes from a man aged 60 to 75 with acute or convalescent COVID-19. The chain couples TRBV15 to TRBJ2-5; possible D gene TRBD2, 6 bases. Written as DNA, the CDR3 is TGTGCCACCAGCAGAGATGGTGGAGGGGAGACCCAGTACTTC. Protein product: CATSRDGGGETQYF.